The clone carrying this T cell receptor beta chain was seen more than once but under ten times. Its antigen is not identified. The length of the CDR3 is 11 residues. V lost 3 bases to trimming and J lost 5 bases, with 3 bases between them. From germline, CDR1 is SGHRS and CDR2 YFSETQ. This sample is drawn from a study of beta chain features in type 1 diabetes. Study-level points and caveats: Type 1 diabetes patients had moderately but significantly shorter TCRB CDR3s in all four CD4+ subsets.

The sequenced template was cDNA made from the entire isolated RNA. Produced via immunoSEQ multiplex PCR; TCRdb's table is partial and in-frame only. Of about 230,000 clones detected, more than 15% appear once; the ten largest clones hold 0.085%. The J gene is TRBJ2-1, the V gene TRBV5-1; D gene uncertain. This TCR derives from a man aged 25-45 years with type 1 diabetes. The sample taken for sequencing was naive CD4+ T cells from blood. In DNA form, the CDR3 reads TGCGCCAGCAGCTGGGACAATGAGCAGTTCTTC. Protein sequence: CASSWDNEQFF. The whole variable domain, remainder taken from reference TRBV5-1 and TRBJ2-1, is KAGVTQTPRYLIKTRGQQVTLSCSPISGHRSVSWYQQTPGQGLQFLFEYFSETQRNKGNFPGRFSGRQFSNSRSEMNVSTLELGDSALYLCASSWDNEQFFGPGTRLTVL.